These T cell receptor beta chains were read from a single sample in a study of Tregs in tolerant kidney transplant recipients. Clones were read by immunoSEQ multiplex PCR, and TCRdb kept only the in-frame ones, dropping some. This table holds nearly 50,000 clones, around nine tenths found once. Specimen: CD8+ T cells from blood (PBMCs), collected 12 months after the transplant. The receptors were sampled from a human patient who received a combined kidney and bone marrow transplant. Some T cells may be provided by the graft donor. Each CDR3 is given with its conserved first and last residue. A D gene is named only where the DNA matches it firmly. Only part of the rows carry a size: once, few, many, or a class if the clone is expanded.

>TRBD2|TRBJ2-7|TRBV15|NA
CATSRDEIAGVSEQYF
TGTGCCACCAGCAGAGATGAGATAGCGGGAGTAAGTGAGCAGTACTTC
>NA|TRBJ1-4|TRBV5-1|NA
CASSEIDEKLFF
TGCGCCAGCAGCGAGATCGATGAAAAACTGTTTTTT
>NA|TRBJ1-2|TRBV19|NA
CASSIAYVGGGYGYTF
TGTGCCAGTAGTATAGCTTACGTCGGGGGAGGATATGGCTACACCTTC
>TRBD1|TRBJ1-2|TRBV19|NA
CASSNRGAYGYTF
TGTGCCAGTAGTAACAGGGGCGCCTATGGCTACACCTTC
>NA|TRBJ2-1|TRBV7-9|NA
CASSSGNEQFF
TGTGCCAGCAGTAGCGGCAATGAGCAGTTCTTC
>NA|TRBJ2-1|TRBV7-3|NA
CASSLYGGLNNEQFF
TGTGCCAGCAGCTTGTACGGAGGACTGAACAATGAGCAGTTCTTC
>NA|TRBJ1-2|TRBV19|NA
CASSIAGYGYTF
TGTGCCAGTAGTATAGCCGGGTATGGCTACACCTTC
>NA|TRBJ2-5|TRBV5-4|NA
CASSLIRHEETQYF
TGTGCCAGCAGCTTGATCCGACACGAAGAGACCCAGTACTTC
>NA|TRBJ2-7|TRBV2|once
CASSVQVPYEQYF
TGTGCCAGCAGTGTCCAGGTTCCCTACGAGCAGTACTTC
>TRBD2|TRBJ2-2|TRBV7-8|NA
CASSLARPGLAGAHNTGELFF
TGTGCCAGCAGCTTAGCGAGACCGGGACTAGCGGGAGCTCATAACACCGGGGAGCTGTTTTTT
>TRBD2|TRBJ2-7|TRBV27|NA
CASSLSGLAGGFSEQYF
TGTGCCAGCAGTTTAAGTGGACTAGCGGGAGGGTTTAGCGAGCAGTACTTC
>TRBD2|TRBJ2-3|TRBV7-3|once
CASSSPTLAGGTDTQYF
TGTGCCAGCAGCTCCCCAACGCTAGCGGGGGGCACAGATACGCAGTATTTT
>NA|TRBJ2-7|TRBV2|NA
CASSEGPLSSYEQYF
TGTGCCAGCAGTGAAGGCCCCCTGAGCTCCTACGAGCAGTACTTC
>NA|TRBJ1-1|TRBV5-4|NA
CASSFTGAEAFF
TGTGCCAGCAGCTTCACCGGGGCTGAAGCTTTCTTT
>NA|TRBJ2-3|TRBV27|once
CASRLTGRTDTQYF
TGTGCCAGCAGATTGACAGGCCGCACAGATACGCAGTATTTT
>TRBD1|TRBJ1-1|TRBV4-1|NA
CASSQVRTGNTEAFF
TGCGCCAGCAGCCAAGTGAGGACAGGGAACACTGAAGCTTTCTTT
>NA|TRBJ1-3|TRBV4-1|few
CASSQDVGGSGNTIYF
TGCGCCAGCAGCCAAGATGTGGGAGGCTCTGGAAACACCATATATTTT
>TRBD2|TRBJ2-1|TRBV15|NA
CATSREQGGRANEQFF
TGTGCCACCAGCAGAGAGCAGGGCGGGAGGGCCAATGAGCAGTTCTTC
>TRBD1|TRBJ2-5|TRBV5-8|NA
CASSSGQGARETQYF
TGTGCCAGCAGCTCGGGACAGGGGGCGCGGGAGACCCAGTACTTC
>NA|TRBJ2-4|TRBV28|NA
CASRNPGLGNIQYF
TGTGCCAGCAGGAACCCGGGTCTCGGAAACATTCAGTACTTC